These 26 T cell receptor beta chains share one sample of origin, sequenced in a study of blood T cell repertoires in COVID-19. Profiling relied on immunoSEQ multiplex PCR, and the TCRdb table lists in-frame clones only, not all of them. The profile shows fewer than 400,000 clones, 85% to 95% of them singletons. The sample taken for sequencing was PBMCs or T cells enriched from blood (not recorded which). The source of these receptors is a woman younger than 45 who had been exposed to COVID-19.

This chain joins TRBV5-1 and TRBJ2-3; 13 bases agree with TRBD2. V lost 4 bases, J lost 6 bases, and 8 bases stayed unmatched. The CDR3 spans 16 residues. In germline, CDR1 is SGHRS, CDR2 YFSETQ. The CDR3 is CASSTSTSGGLDTQYF. CDR3 bases: TGCGCCAGCAGCACCTCGACTAGCGGGGGGTTGGATACGCAGTATTTT.

The chain combines TRBV4-1 with TRBJ1-6; no reliable D call. The CDR3 is 13 residues long. CDR1 MGHRA and CDR2 YSYEKL come from the germline V gene. V was shortened by 3 bases and J by 9 bases, with 9 bases between the two germline ends. The CDR3 DNA reads as TGCGCCAGCAGCCAGACTCTCCCTTCACCCCTCCACTTT. The encoded protein is CASSQTLPSPLHF.

J is TRBJ1-1 and V is TRBV9, with 9 nucleotides matching TRBD1. V shed 1 base, J shed 4 bases, and the junction held 8 bases outside the gene matches. CDR3 length: 16 residues. Germline V CDR1 and CDR2: SGDLS, YYNGEE. This chain's CDR3 is CASSVRGDRVSTEAFF. CDR3 nucleotide sequence: TGTGCCAGCAGCGTAAGAGGGGACAGGGTCTCCACTGAAGCTTTCTTT.

This clone has only a few counts. V usage is TRBV5-4 and J usage is TRBJ1-1; no reliable D call. V gave up 0 bases and J gave up 0 bases, with 3 bases separating them. The CDR3 runs to 13 residues. CDR1 SGHNT and CDR2 YYREEE come from the germline V gene (reference sequence). CDR3 DNA: TGTGCCAGCAGCTTGGGCGTGAACACTGAAGCTTTCTTT. Translating it yields CASSLGVNTEAFF.

The chain employs TRBV6-1 and TRBJ2-3; D may be TRBD2 (6 bases). Germline CDR1 reads MNHNS; CDR2 reads SASEGT. The CDR3 sequence is 14 residues long. V lost 1 base and J 5 bases, leaving 10 bases between the germline ends. The CDR3 loop reads CASSEGRGRDTQYF. The CDR3, as DNA: TGTGCCAGCAGTGAAGGGCGGGGCAGAGATACGCAGTATTTT.

V usage is TRBV19 and J usage is TRBJ1-6; TRBD1 matches at 8 bases. The CDR3 runs to 18 residues. The V segment lost 3 bases and the J segment 3 bases; nucleotides outside the gene matches: 10. Per germline, CDR1 LNHDA and CDR2 SQIVND (reference sequence). Here the CDR3 reads CASSIGGQGNFYNSPLHF. CDR3 DNA sequence: TGTGCCAGTAGTATTGGTGGACAGGGAAATTTCTATAATTCACCCCTCCACTTT.

The chain links TRBV4-1 to TRBJ2-7; the match to TRBD2 covers 8 bases. V gave up 1 base and J gave up 8 bases; unmatched junction bases: 10. This CDR3 is built from 15 residues. Per germline, CDR1 MGHRA and CDR2 YSYEKL. The CDR3 loop is CASSQAEAGGVKQYF. The CDR3 region has the DNA TGCGCCAGCAGCCAAGCCGAGGCGGGGGGTGTCAAGCAGTACTTC.

This chain joins TRBV19 and TRBJ1-2; D remains unclear. Trimming left V 1 base short and J 9 bases short, with 12 bases between. There are 13 residues in the CDR3. Germline V gives CDR1 LNHDA, CDR2 SQIVND (reference sequence). The CDR3 sequence: CASSIVGGSRYTF. The CDR3 DNA is TGTGCCAGTAGTATAGTAGGAGGGAGTCGCTACACCTTC.

The genes are TRBV5-1 and TRBJ2-5; TRBD1 might be the D (6 bases). CDR1 is SGHRS and CDR2 is YFSETQ in the germline V gene. This CDR3 has 14 residues. Trimming cost V 0 bases and J 5 bases, with 11 bases left between them. CDR3 residues: CASSLVAGVETQYF. As DNA, the CDR3 is TGCGCCAGCAGCTTGGTGGCAGGGGTCGAGACCCAGTACTTC.

The chain couples TRBV7-3 to TRBJ1-6, with 10 bases aligning to TRBD1. Germline V lookup: CDR1 SGHTA, CDR2 FQGTGA. After removal of 1 base from V and 7 bases from J, the junction contained 1 base not matched to a gene. This CDR3 has 15 amino acids. CDR3 in DNA: TGTGCCAGCAGCTTAAGGACAGGGGGAAATTCACCCCTCCACTTT. This translates into CASSLRTGGNSPLHF.

This clone was detected a few times. The rearrangement joins TRBV11-3 to TRBJ2-7; the D is unclear. The germline V gene encodes CDR1 SGHNT and CDR2 YENEEA. The CDR3 covers 14 residues. Trimming left V 1 base short and J 0 bases short, with 7 bases between. CDR3: CASSLGPSSYEQYF. The CDR3 region has the DNA TGTGCCAGCAGCTTAGGGCCATCCTCCTACGAGCAGTACTTC.

The rearrangement joins TRBV6-5 to TRBJ1-3; TRBD1 matches at 8 bases. After removal of 4 bases from V and 8 bases from J, the junction contained 13 bases not matched to a gene. This CDR3 has 16 amino acids. Germline V gene sequence: CDR1 MNHEY, CDR2 SVGAGI. The CDR3 loop is CASSSEGQGREDTIYF. The DNA for the CDR3 is TGTGCCAGCAGTTCAGAAGGACAGGGCAGGGAGGACACCATATATTTT.

This chain connects TRBV12-3 or TRBV12-4 to TRBJ2-1; a weak D match, TRBD2 (6 bases). The CDR3 runs 13 residues. The V end lost 8 bases, the J end lost 6 bases, and 14 bases lay between the germline ends. CDR3 loop: CASLGRGRNEQFF. The CDR3 DNA follows: TGTGCCAGCCTGGGGCGGGGACGCAATGAGCAGTTCTTC.

This sequence joins TRBV7-7 and TRBJ2-7; possible D gene TRBD2, 6 bases. The CDR3 length is 15 residues. The V and J ends lost 2 bases and 0 bases respectively, with 11 bases between them. The V gene's germline CDR1 is SSHAT and CDR2 FNYEAQ (reference sequence). CDR3 sequence reads: CASSLLFGSSYEQYF. The DNA of the CDR3 is TGTGCCAGCAGCTTACTCTTCGGGAGCTCCTACGAGCAGTACTTC.

The CDR3 region has the DNA TGTGCCAGCAGAGTGAGGGTAGGAAGCAATCAGCCCCAGCATTTT. Amino acid sequence: CASRVRVGSNQPQHF. The chain uses TRBV6-5 and TRBJ1-5; D unclear. Trimming shortened V by 6 bases and J by 1 base, and 13 bases separated the two germline ends. The CDR3 is 15 amino acids. Germline CDR1 MNHEY, CDR2 SVGAGI.

This clone was recorded once. This sequence joins TRBV9 and TRBJ1-6; D not certain. Germline lookup yields CDR1 SGDLS and CDR2 YYNGEE. The CDR3 contains 15 residues. Trimming removed 0 bases from V and 6 bases from J, with 10 bases in between. The CDR3 nucleotides are TGTGCCAGCAGCGTAGTCGGTCGGGGTAATTCACCCCTCCACTTT. Its protein product is CASSVVGRGNSPLHF. The full variable domain, rest sourced from reference TRBV9 and TRBJ1-6, is DSGVTQTPKHLITATGQRVTLRCSPRSGDLSVYWYQQSLDQGLQFLIQYYNGEERAKGNILERFSAQQFPDLHSELNLSSLELGDSALYFCASSVVGRGNSPLHFGNGTRLTVT.

The chain carries TRBV5-1 and TRBJ1-4; maybe TRBD1 (6 bases). The germline gives CDR1 SGHRS, CDR2 YFSETQ. The CDR3 contains 14 residues. Deletions cut 1 base from V and 4 bases from J, with 8 bases between. CDR3 DNA: TGCGCCAGCAGCTTGTCAGGGGATAATGAAAAACTGTTTTTT. It specifies CASSLSGDNEKLFF.

In the case of this clone: The same CDR3 also results from other DNA sequences found in this sample. V is TRBV18 and J is TRBJ1-2, with D maybe TRBD1 (6 bases). CDR1 and CDR2 (germline): KGHSH, LQKENI. The CDR3 is made up of 14 amino acids. Trimming shortened V by 2 bases and J by 2 bases, and 9 bases separated the two germline ends. CDR3 bases: TGTGCCAGCTCACCATCAGGACAGAACTATGGCTACACCTTC. The encoded protein is CASSPSGQNYGYTF.

The J gene is TRBJ1-1, the V gene TRBV19, with 8 bases lining up with TRBD1. Germline CDR1 LNHDA, CDR2 SQIVND (reference sequence). The CDR3 has 14 residues. The V gene end was trimmed by 9 bases and the J gene end by 1 base; junction bases not matched to a gene: 7. The DNA of the CDR3 is TGTGCCAGCACAGAGGACAGGGCGAACACTGAAGCTTTCTTT. Residues: CASTEDRANTEAFF.

J is TRBJ1-2 and V is TRBV2; D may be TRBD1 (5 bases). V lost 3 bases, J lost 9 bases, and 17 bases lay in between. The CDR3 runs 14 residues. CDR1 and CDR2 from the germline V gene are SNHLY and FYNNEI. CDR3 residues: CASSDRTTPGSYTF. For the CDR3, the DNA is TGTGCCAGCAGTGATCGGACAACCCCTGGGAGCTACACCTTC. Filled out from reference TRBV2 and TRBJ1-2, the complete variable domain reads EPEVTQTPSHQVTQMGQEVILRCVPISNHLYFYWYRQILGQKVEFLVSFYNNEISEKSEIFDDQFSVERPDGSNFTLKIRSTKLEDSAMYFCASSDRTTPGSYTFGSGTRLTVV.

DNA for the CDR3: TGTGCCAGCAGCCTCGGGACAGGAATAAACACCATATATTTT. Protein: CASSLGTGINTIYF. The J gene is TRBJ1-3, the V gene TRBV5-4; TRBD1 matches at 8 bases. CDR1 SGHNT and CDR2 YYREEE come from the germline V gene (reference sequence). The CDR3 contains 14 residues. V trimming: 4 bases; J trimming: 6 bases; junction bases outside the gene matches: 6.

The chain joins TRBV10-3 to TRBJ1-2; D remains unclear. Trimming removed 2 bases at V and 1 base at J, with 11 bases between. This CDR3 is built from 15 residues. In germline, CDR1 is ENHRY, CDR2 SYGVKD. CDR3: CAISEGEAVNYGYTF. In DNA form, the CDR3 reads TGTGCCATCAGTGAGGGAGAGGCTGTTAACTATGGCTACACCTTC.

CDR3 amino acids: CASSLKDRAEGYGYTF. In DNA, the CDR3 is TGTGCCAGCAGCTTAAAAGACAGGGCGGAAGGCTATGGCTACACCTTC. V and J are TRBV5-6 and TRBJ1-2; 7 nucleotides match TRBD1. The CDR3 has 16 amino acids. Germline V lookup: CDR1 SGHDT, CDR2 YYEEEE. V shed 2 bases, J shed 4 bases, and the junction held 11 bases outside the gene matches.

The chain combines TRBV5-1 with TRBJ1-2; 9 bases agree with TRBD1. Germline V gives CDR1 SGHRS, CDR2 YFSETQ. This CDR3 is built from 13 residues. With V trimmed by 3 bases and J by 6 bases, 3 bases remained unmatched. CDR3 coding DNA: TGCGCCAGCAGCTCCACAGGGGGCAATGGCTACACCTTC. This encodes CASSSTGGNGYTF.

V usage is TRBV6-5 and J usage is TRBJ2-4; D not certain. CDR1 and CDR2 (germline): MNHEY, SVGAGI. V was cut by 4 bases and J by 0 bases, with 10 bases left in between. The CDR3 length is 15 residues. DNA for the CDR3: TGTGCCAGCAGTTCCCGAAGCCTAGCCAAAAACATTCAGTACTTC. Encoded protein: CASSSRSLAKNIQYF.

A single count supports this clone. The V gene is TRBV3-1 (or the pseudogene TRBV3-2), the J gene TRBJ1-1; perhaps TRBD1 as D (5 bases). CDR1 LGHDT and CDR2 YNNKEL come from the germline V gene (reference sequence). With 8 bases removed from V and 1 base from J, the gap between germline ends came to 8 bases. The CDR3 contains 12 residues. CDR3 DNA sequence: TGTGCCAGCCTGGGGGGGAACACTGAAGCTTTCTTT. Amino acid sequence: CASLGGNTEAFF.